These T cell receptor beta chains were read from a single sample in a study of blood T cell repertoires in COVID-19. Clones were sequenced by immunoSEQ multiplex PCR, and TCRdb holds only the in-frame ones, with some missing. The sample includes 160,000 or so clones, around 89% of them seen just once. Sequencing was done on a sample of peripheral blood. The source is a man aged 55 to 70 with acute or convalescent COVID-19. Both conserved end residues are part of each CDR3. A D gene is named only where the DNA matches it firmly. Expanded clones get a size class; other rows say once, few or many, or leave the size out.

clone size	D gene	V gene	J gene	CDR3 DNA	CDR3 protein
.	.	TRBV5-1	TRBJ2-3	TGCGCCAGCGGCCAGGGGGAAGGAGGGCCAGATACGCAGTATTTT	CASGQGEGGPDTQYF
once	TRBD1	TRBV27	TRBJ2-7	TGTGCCAGCAGTGCCGGACAGGTCCCCTACGAGCAGTACTTC	CASSAGQVPYEQYF
once	TRBD1	TRBV11-2	TRBJ2-5	TGTGCCAGCAGCTTTAAGACATCGACAGGGATCCAAGAGACCCAGTACTTC	CASSFKTSTGIQETQYF
.	.	TRBV6-6	TRBJ1-5	TGTGCCAGCAGTTACTTAGACGGAGGCAATCAGCCCCAGCATTTT	CASSYLDGGNQPQHF
.	TRBD1	TRBV30	TRBJ2-2	TGTGCCTGGAGTTTCCGGACAGGGAAGAACACCGGGGAGCTGTTTTTT	CAWSFRTGKNTGELFF
.	.	TRBV7-2	TRBJ1-2	TGTGCCAGCAGCTTTGACATCTTTACCTTC	CASSFDIFTF
.	.	TRBV21-1	TRBJ1-2	TGTGCCAGCAGCAAAAGGCCTTTAAAGCCGGGACAGGGAGCGAAGGACTATGGCTACACCTTC	CASSKRPLKPGQGAKDYGYTF
.	TRBD1	TRBV11-2	TRBJ2-2	TGTGCCAGCAGCTTAGGACCGGGACAGGGGAACACCGGGGAGCTGTTTTTT	CASSLGPGQGNTGELFF
.	.	TRBV30	TRBJ1-5	TGTGCCTGGAGCCAGGGGCCGGATCAGCCCCAGCATTTT	CAWSQGPDQPQHF
.	.	TRBV6-2/TRBV6-3	TRBJ1-2	TGTGCCAGCAGTTACCCTATGGGCGGCTACACCTTC	CASSYPMGGYTF
.	.	TRBV6-5	TRBJ1-3	TGTGCCAGCAGGGATTTGACAGACACCATATATTTT	CASRDLTDTIYF
.	TRBD1	TRBV9	TRBJ1-3	TGTGCCAGCAGCCCCGCCACCGGGACAGGGCTTACCTCTGGAAACACCATATATTTT	CASSPATGTGLTSGNTIYF
.	.	TRBV28	TRBJ1-5	TGTGCCAGCAGTTTGGTCCCGGGGGGCCTCGATCAGCCCCAGCATTTT	CASSLVPGGLDQPQHF
.	TRBD2	TRBV3-1/TRBV3-2	TRBJ2-3	TGTGCCAGCAAAGCTAGCGGGGCACAGCAAACAGATACGCAGTATTTT	CASKASGAQQTDTQYF
.	TRBD2	TRBV28	TRBJ2-5	TGTGCCAGCAGTACCCCCTTAGCCCGGACTAGCCGGGAGACCCAGTACTTC	CASSTPLARTSRETQYF
.	TRBD1	TRBV18	TRBJ1-5	TGTGCCAGCTCACCGGGACAGGGGGTTTCGAGCAATCAGCCCCAGCATTTT	CASSPGQGVSSNQPQHF
.	.	TRBV6-5	TRBJ2-2	TGTGCCAGCATCCCCAGGACTGCCGGGGAGCTGTTTTTT	CASIPRTAGELFF
.	.	TRBV10-2	TRBJ1-1	TGCGCCAGCAGCCCTAGTAGGGGAACTGAAGCTTTCTTT	CASSPSRGTEAFF
.	.	TRBV7-7	TRBJ2-3	TGTGCTAGCAGCTTAGGTTCAGGAGGGAAGCGCACAGATACGCAGTATTTT	CASSLGSGGKRTDTQYF
.	TRBD1	TRBV28	TRBJ1-1	TGTGCCAGCAGGAGGACAGGGGGCTTGAACACTGAAGCTTTCTTT	CASRRTGGLNTEAFF
.	TRBD1	TRBV7-9	TRBJ1-1	TGTGCCAGCAGCTTAGCGGGACAGGGGTCCGGGGGAGCTTTCTTT	CASSLAGQGSGGAFF
.	.	TRBV19	TRBJ2-3	TGTGCCAGTAGCCCACTGGCGCTAGCCGACACAGATACGCAGTATTTT	CASSPLALADTDTQYF
.	.	TRBV4-3	TRBJ1-2	TGCGCCAGCAGCCCCTTACAGGGAAACTATGGCTACACCTTC	CASSPLQGNYGYTF
.	TRBD1	TRBV7-2	TRBJ1-4	TGTGCCAGCAGCTCCGACAGGGGAAGGGAAAAACTGTTTTTT	CASSSDRGREKLFF